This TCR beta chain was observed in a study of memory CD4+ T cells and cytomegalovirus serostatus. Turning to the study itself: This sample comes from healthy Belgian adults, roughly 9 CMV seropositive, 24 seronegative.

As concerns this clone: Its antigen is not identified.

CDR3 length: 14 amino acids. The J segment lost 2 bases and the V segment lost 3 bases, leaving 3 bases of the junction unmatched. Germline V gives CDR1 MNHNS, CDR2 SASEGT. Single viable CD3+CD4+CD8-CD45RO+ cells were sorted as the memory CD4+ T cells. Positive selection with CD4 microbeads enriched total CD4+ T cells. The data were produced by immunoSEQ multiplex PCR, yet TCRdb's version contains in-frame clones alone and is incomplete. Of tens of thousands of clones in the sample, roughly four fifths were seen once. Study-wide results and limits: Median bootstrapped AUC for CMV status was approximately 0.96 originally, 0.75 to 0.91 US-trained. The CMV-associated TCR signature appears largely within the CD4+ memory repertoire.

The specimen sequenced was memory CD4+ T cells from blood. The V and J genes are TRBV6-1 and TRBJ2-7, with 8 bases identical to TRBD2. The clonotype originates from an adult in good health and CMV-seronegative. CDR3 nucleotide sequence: TGTGCCAGCAGTGATGGGACTAGTGCCTACGAGCAGTACTTC. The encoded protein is CASSDGTSAYEQYF.